This T cell receptor (beta chain) was sequenced for a study of cytomegalovirus exposure and HLA in healthy donors. Looked up from germline, CDR1 is LGHNA and CDR2 is YSLEER. The CDR3 loop spans 16 amino acids. Germline trimming cut 1 base from V and 7 bases from J; bases unmatched to any gene: 7. The PCR used 60 Vbeta and 13 Jbeta primers. Using immunoSEQ multiplex PCR, the repertoire was profiled, and TCRdb retains in-frame clones only, with some absent. The table shows approximately 110,000 clones, with about 61% occurring only once. The chain has TRBV4-3 and TRBJ1-4; TRBD1 matches at 9 bases. The TCR sequence derives from a woman in her twenties or thirties in good health and CMV-seronegative. Material: PBMCs. CDR3 in amino acids: CASSQAGTGIGEKLFF. CDR3 nucleotides: TGCGCCAGCAGCCAAGCGGGGACAGGGATAGGTGAAAAACTGTTTTTT.